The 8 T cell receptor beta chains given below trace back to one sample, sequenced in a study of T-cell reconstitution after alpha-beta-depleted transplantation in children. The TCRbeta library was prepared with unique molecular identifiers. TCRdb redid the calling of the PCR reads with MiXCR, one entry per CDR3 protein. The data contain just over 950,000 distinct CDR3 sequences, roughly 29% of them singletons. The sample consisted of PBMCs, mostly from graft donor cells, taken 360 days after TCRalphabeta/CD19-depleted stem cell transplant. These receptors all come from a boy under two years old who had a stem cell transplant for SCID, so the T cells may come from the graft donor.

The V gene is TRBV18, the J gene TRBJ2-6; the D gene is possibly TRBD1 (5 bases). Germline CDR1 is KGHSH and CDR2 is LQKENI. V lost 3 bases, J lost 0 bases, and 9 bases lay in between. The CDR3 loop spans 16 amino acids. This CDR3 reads CASSPTASSGANVLTF. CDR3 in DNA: TGTGCCAGCTCACCGACAGCTTCCTCTGGGGCCAACGTCCTGACTTTC.

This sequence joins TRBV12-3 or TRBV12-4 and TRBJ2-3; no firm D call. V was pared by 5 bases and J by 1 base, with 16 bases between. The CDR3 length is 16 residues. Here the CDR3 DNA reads TGTGCCAGCAGTAGCCTCAAGGTGTTAGGCACAGATACGCAGTATTTT. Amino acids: CASSSLKVLGTDTQYF.

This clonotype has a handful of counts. CDR3 in DNA: TGCGCCAGCAGCTTAGGGGGCCAGGGGGCCAACGTCCTGACTTTC. It specifies CASSLGGQGANVLTF. The gene calls are TRBV5-1 and TRBJ2-6; TRBD1 matches 7 bases. Trimming cost V 2 bases and J 4 bases; bases outside gene matches: 3. Germline V gene lookup returns CDR1 SGHRS and CDR2 YFSETQ. The CDR3 sequence is 15 residues long.

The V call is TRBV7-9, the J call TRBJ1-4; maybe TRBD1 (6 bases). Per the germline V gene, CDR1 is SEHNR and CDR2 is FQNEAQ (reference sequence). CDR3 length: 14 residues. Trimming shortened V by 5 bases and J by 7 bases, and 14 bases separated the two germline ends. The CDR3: CASSMGGKIEKLFF. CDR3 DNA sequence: TGTGCCAGCAGCATGGGGGGCAAGATTGAAAAACTGTTTTTT.

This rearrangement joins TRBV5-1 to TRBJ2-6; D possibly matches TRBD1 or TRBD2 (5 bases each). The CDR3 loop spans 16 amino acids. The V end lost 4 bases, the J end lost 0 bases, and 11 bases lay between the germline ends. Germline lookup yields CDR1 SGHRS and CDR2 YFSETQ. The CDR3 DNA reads TGCGCCAGCAGCCCCGAGGGGATCTCTGGGGCCAACGTCCTGACTTTC. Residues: CASSPEGISGANVLTF.

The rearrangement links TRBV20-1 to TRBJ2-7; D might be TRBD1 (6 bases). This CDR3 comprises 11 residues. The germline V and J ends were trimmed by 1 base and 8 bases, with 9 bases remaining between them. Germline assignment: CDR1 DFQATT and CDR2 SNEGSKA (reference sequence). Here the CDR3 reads CSARGDIQQYF. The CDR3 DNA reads TGCAGTGCTAGAGGGGACATCCAGCAGTACTTC.

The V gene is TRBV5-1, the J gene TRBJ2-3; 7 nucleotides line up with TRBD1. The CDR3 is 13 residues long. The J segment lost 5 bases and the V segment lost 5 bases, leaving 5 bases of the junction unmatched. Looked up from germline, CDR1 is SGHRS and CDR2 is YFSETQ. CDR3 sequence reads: CASRIQGLDTQYF. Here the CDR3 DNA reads TGCGCCAGCAGAATACAGGGGTTAGATACGCAGTATTTT.

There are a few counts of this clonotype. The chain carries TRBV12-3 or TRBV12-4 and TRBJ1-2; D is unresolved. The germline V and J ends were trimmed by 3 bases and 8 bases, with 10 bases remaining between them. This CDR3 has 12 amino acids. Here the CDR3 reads CASSFAREGYTF. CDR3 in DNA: TGTGCCAGCAGTTTCGCGCGGGAGGGCTACACCTTC.